One and the same sample provided the 8 T cell receptor beta chains below, sequenced in a study of blood T cell repertoires in COVID-19. The method was immunoSEQ multiplex PCR; TCRdb's version includes in-frame clones alone and lacks a portion of them. The sample lists roughly 78,000 clones, around 80% seen once, with over 10% in the top ten. Sequenced sample: peripheral blood. All receptors derive from a man aged 45-65 years with COVID-19, enrolled during active disease.

V and J are TRBV20-1 and TRBJ2-3; D may be TRBD1 (6 bases). The CDR3 runs 11 residues. CDR1 is DFQATT and CDR2 is SNEGSKA in the germline V gene (reference sequence). The CDR3 protein is CRTGFTDTQYF. Written as DNA, the CDR3 is TGCAGAACAGGGTTCACAGATACGCAGTATTTT.

V is TRBV4-1 and J is TRBJ1-4; D possibly corresponds to TRBD1 (5 bases). V was pared by 0 bases and J by 7 bases, with 15 bases between. The CDR3 is made up of 16 amino acids. Germline CDR1 reads MGHRA; CDR2 reads YSYEKL. CDR3 coding DNA: TGCGCCAGCAGCCAAGATCGCGGGGGTCTGTCTGAAAAACTGTTTTTT. Translating gives CASSQDRGGLSEKLFF.

The genes are TRBV10-3 and TRBJ1-3; D unclear. The CDR3 has 14 amino acids. Looked up from germline, CDR1 is ENHRY and CDR2 is SYGVKD. V was pared by 6 bases and J by 3 bases, with 12 bases between. CDR3 region: CAISPILSGNTIYF. DNA for the CDR3: TGTGCCATCAGCCCTATCCTAAGTGGAAACACCATATATTTT.

By frequency in the sample, this clone is medium-sized (0.01 to 0.1%). The CDR3 nucleotides read TGTGCCAGTAGTCCCAGGGATCGGACTGAAGCTTTCTTT. It translates to CASSPRDRTEAFF. The genes are TRBV19 and TRBJ1-1; possibly TRBD1 for D (5 bases). Between the trimmed V and J ends, which lost 5 bases and 5 bases, there was a span of 12 bases. Looked up from germline, CDR1 is LNHDA and CDR2 is SQIVND (reference sequence). The CDR3 sequence is 13 residues long.

This chain uses TRBV2 with TRBJ1-6; tentative D call: TRBD1 (6 bases). The germline CDR1 and CDR2 sequences are SNHLY and FYNNEI. Trimming took off 7 bases at V and 7 bases at J, with 20 bases between the two ends. CDR3 length equals 16 residues. The CDR3 region is CASTTAGGGSNSPLHF. Here the CDR3 DNA reads TGTGCCAGCACTACCGCTGGGGGGGGCTCCAATTCACCCCTCCACTTT. The full variable domain, in which reference TRBV2 and TRBJ1-6 provide the parts outside the CDR3, is EPEVTQTPSHQVTQMGQEVILRCVPISNHLYFYWYRQILGQKVEFLVSFYNNEISEKSEIFDDQFSVERPDGSNFTLKIRSTKLEDSAMYFCASTTAGGGSNSPLHFGNGTRLTVT.

The V and J genes are TRBV5-1 and TRBJ1-5, with D perhaps matching TRBD1 (5 bases). V was clipped by 0 bases and J by 7 bases, with 11 bases between them. The CDR3 runs 14 residues. The germline V gene encodes CDR1 SGHRS and CDR2 YFSETQ. The CDR3: CASSLDQAGQPQHF. CDR3 DNA sequence: TGCGCCAGCAGCTTGGATCAGGCAGGGCAGCCCCAGCATTTT.

V and J are TRBV25-1 and TRBJ2-4, with D possibly TRBD2 on 6 matching bases. V lost 7 bases and J 3 bases, leaving 10 bases between the germline ends. The CDR3 runs 13 residues. Germline V gives CDR1 MGHDK, CDR2 SYGVNS. The CDR3 protein is CASTSGDKNIQYF. For the CDR3, the DNA is TGTGCCAGCACTTCGGGGGACAAAAACATTCAGTACTTC. Full variable domain (rest looked up from reference TRBV25-1 and TRBJ2-4): EADIYQTPRYLVIGTGKKITLECSQTMGHDKMYWYQQDPGMELHLIHYSYGVNSTEKGDLSSESTVSRIRTEHFPLTLESARPSHTSQYLCASTSGDKNIQYFGAGTRLSVL.

CDR3 region: CASSLRRGATEAFF. CDR3 DNA sequence: TGTGCCAGCAGCCTTAGACGGGGGGCCACTGAAGCTTTCTTT. The rearrangement links TRBV7-8 to TRBJ1-1, with D maybe TRBD1 (6 bases). The CDR3 spans 14 residues. Trimming took 5 bases from V and 4 from J, leaving 14 bases between them. Germline loops: CDR1 SGHVS, CDR2 FQNEAQ.